These T cell receptor beta chains were read from a single sample in a study of shared clonotypes between healthy human individuals. Assay: immunoSEQ multiplex PCR; the TCRdb copy retains only in-frame clones and omits some. Here the sample spans hundreds of thousands of clones, 95% being singletons. The sequencing input was naive CD8+ T cells sorted from blood. The receptors were gathered from a woman in her 30s in good health. The CDR3 runs from the conserved cysteine through the conserved F or W. D genes are given only for firm matches. Clone size, where shown, is once, few, many, or a class for clones that have expanded.

>TRBV5-8|TRBJ2-1|.|TRBD2
CASSFASGDNEQFF
TGTGCCAGCAGCTTTGCTAGCGGGGACAATGAGCAGTTCTTC
>TRBV7-9|TRBJ2-1|once|.
CASSQGPAYNEQFF
TGTGCCAGCAGCCAGGGTCCTGCCTACAATGAGCAGTTCTTC
>TRBV28|TRBJ1-5|.|.
CASSRPIGGYQPQHF
TGTGCCAGCAGTCGCCCTATCGGGGGATATCAGCCCCAGCATTTT
>TRBV2|TRBJ1-2|.|.
CASRARGGVHGYTF
TGTGCCAGCAGAGCTCGGGGAGGGGTCCATGGCTACACCTTC
>TRBV27|TRBJ2-3|.|TRBD1
CASSSGTGGNTQYF
TGTGCCAGCAGTAGCGGGACAGGGGGGAATACGCAGTATTTT
>TRBV19|TRBJ2-7|.|TRBD2
CASSAGLGGYEQYF
TGTGCCAGTAGTGCGGGACTAGGAGGTTACGAGCAGTACTTC
>TRBV11-2|TRBJ1-2|.|.
CASSLDIGYGYTF
TGTGCCAGCAGCTTAGATATAGGCTATGGCTACACCTTC
>TRBV4-1|TRBJ2-7|.|TRBD1
CASSADRGSEQYF
TGCGCCAGCAGCGCCGACAGGGGATCCGAGCAGTACTTC
>TRBV6-5|TRBJ2-1|.|TRBD2
CASSYGVGGNNEQFF
TGTGCCAGCAGTTACGGGGTGGGAGGGAACAATGAGCAGTTCTTC
>TRBV7-6|TRBJ2-1|.|TRBD1
CASSSTGVLNEQFF
TGTGCCAGCAGCTCGACAGGGGTGTTAAATGAGCAGTTCTTC
>TRBV9|TRBJ2-1|.|.
CASSRLGQRISYNEQFF
TGTGCCAGCAGTCGACTTGGGCAGCGGATCTCCTACAATGAGCAGTTCTTC
>TRBV27|TRBJ2-2|.|.
CASSLWHTGELFF
TGTGCCAGCAGTTTATGGCACACCGGGGAGCTGTTTTTT
>TRBV7-8|TRBJ2-3|.|TRBD2
CASSPILAGGFLPGTDTQYF
TGTGCCAGCAGCCCAATACTGGCGGGAGGGTTCCTTCCCGGTACAGATACGCAGTATTTT
>TRBV2|TRBJ2-3|.|.
CAGKDGGVTQYF
TGTGCCGGAAAGGACGGAGGGGTTACGCAGTATTTT
>TRBV27|TRBJ2-7|.|.
CASSLRSGTTRQYF
TGTGCCAGCAGTTTACGGTCGGGAACTACGAGGCAGTACTTC
>TRBV5-3|TRBJ2-7|.|.
CARSLPPLGGYEQYF
TGTGCCAGAAGCTTGCCCCCACTGGGGGGCTACGAGCAGTACTTC
>TRBV25-1|TRBJ2-2|once|TRBD2
CASSPPGGGRPNTGELFF
TGTGCCAGCAGTCCCCCCGGGGGGGGCAGGCCGAACACCGGGGAGCTGTTTTTT
>TRBV5-4|TRBJ1-2|.|.
CASSFGGAEGYTF
TGTGCCAGCAGCTTCGGGGGCGCGGAGGGCTACACCTTC
>TRBV13|TRBJ2-5|.|.
CASSPIQETQYF
TGTGCCAGCAGCCCGATACAAGAGACCCAGTACTTC